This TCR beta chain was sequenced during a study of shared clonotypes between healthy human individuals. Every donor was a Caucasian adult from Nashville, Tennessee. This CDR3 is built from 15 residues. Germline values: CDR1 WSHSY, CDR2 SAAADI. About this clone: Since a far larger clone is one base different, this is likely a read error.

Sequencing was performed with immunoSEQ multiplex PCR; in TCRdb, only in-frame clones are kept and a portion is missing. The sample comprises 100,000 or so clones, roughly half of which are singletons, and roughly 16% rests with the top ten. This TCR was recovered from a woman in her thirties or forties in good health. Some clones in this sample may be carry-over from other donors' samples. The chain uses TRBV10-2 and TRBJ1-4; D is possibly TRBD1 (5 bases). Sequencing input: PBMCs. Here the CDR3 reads CASNERRQLNEKLFF. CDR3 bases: TGCGCCAGCAATGAGCGACGACAGCTTAATGAAAAACTGTTTTTT.